This TCR beta chain was obtained from a study of regulatory T cells in long-lasting Graves disease. Time point meaning: newly diagnosed GD, antithyroid drugs for less than 3 months. The TCR library was made from RNA that had been extracted from PBMCs in TRIzol. Trimming at V came to 8 bases and at J to 4 bases, leaving 5 bases not matched to a gene. Germline assignment: CDR1 SNHLY and CDR2 FYNNEI. The CDR3 runs to 14 residues. Overall study findings and caveats: Newly diagnosed Graves' patients exceeded persistent ones in TCR diversity. Persistent disease preferred TRBV28, TRBJ1-2 and TRBJ2-5; new disease, TRBV20-1 and TRBJ2-1.

Researchers made TCR beta libraries by using iRepertoire HTBI primers and running Arm-PCR on CDR3 regions. TCRdb independently ran MiXCR on the multiplex PCR reads; one entry per CDR3 protein. Of some 350,000 distinct CDR3 sequences listed, 15% to 20% were seen once; the top ten hold roughly 21%. In this sample, this clonotype turned up many times. Its antigen is not identified. The sample was also reused in another study, on T cells in Graves' hyperthyroidism and ophthalmopathy. Turning to that study: First-round RT-PCR with HTBI primers amplified the TCR CDR3 region. Classification by a 13 V-J model distinguished ophthalmopathy from stable hyperthyroidism.

The sequences come from peripheral blood mononuclear cells (PBMCs), collected at new diagnosis, from a patient treated with antithyroid drugs. This TCR was sampled from a woman younger than 30 with Graves disease. This chain links TRBV2 with TRBJ1-6; TRBD1 matches 7 bases. CDR3 region: CASRRDSYNSPLHF. CDR3 DNA: TGTGCCAGCCGCCGGGACAGTTATAATTCACCCCTCCACTTT.